This T cell receptor (beta chain) was sequenced during a study of technical replicates of blood from several donors (dated by TCRdb to the late 2010s). Receptor amplification or capture employed the immunoSEQ multiplex PCR assay. Here the immuneACCESS table is served through TCRdb, limited to in-frame sequences with V and J called. Missing clones are a known gap in these copies; in checked studies unresolved V genes cover under half, and the rest lacks a known reason. The sample table lists roughly 93,000 clones, 95% of them with a count of one. Roughly 0.2% of the sample belongs to the ten largest clones. After removal of 3 bases from V and 0 bases from J, the junction retains 8 bases not matched to a gene. Taken from the germline V gene, the CDR1 and CDR2 loops are SQVTM and ANQGSEA. Including cysteine and phenylalanine, the CDR3 has 16 amino acids. Only the CDR3 DNA stays, 48 bases, in frame from base 1.

Comments on this clone: No cognate antigen has been identified for it. It has no much larger one-base neighbor in the sample; base qualities were not kept.

Sequencing input: T cells isolated from PBMCs. The rearrangement joined TRBV29-1 to TRBJ2-7; the central 10 bases match TRBD1. The sequence derives from a human donor in good health. The CDR3 reads CSVDTRGQGVSYEQYF. The DNA reads TGCAGCGTTGATACACGTGGACAGGGGGTCTCCTACGAGCAGTACTTC.